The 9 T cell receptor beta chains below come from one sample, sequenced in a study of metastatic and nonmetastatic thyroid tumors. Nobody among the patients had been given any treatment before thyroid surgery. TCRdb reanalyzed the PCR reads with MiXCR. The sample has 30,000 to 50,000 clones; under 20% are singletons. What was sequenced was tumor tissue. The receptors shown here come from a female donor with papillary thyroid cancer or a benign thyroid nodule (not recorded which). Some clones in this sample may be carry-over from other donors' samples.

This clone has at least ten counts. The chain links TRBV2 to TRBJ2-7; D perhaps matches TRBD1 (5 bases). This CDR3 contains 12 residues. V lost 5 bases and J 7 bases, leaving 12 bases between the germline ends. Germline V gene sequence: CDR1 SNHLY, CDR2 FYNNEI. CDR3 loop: CASSTRAGEQYF. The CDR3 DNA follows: TGTGCCAGCAGTACCAGGGCCGGGGAGCAGTACTTC.

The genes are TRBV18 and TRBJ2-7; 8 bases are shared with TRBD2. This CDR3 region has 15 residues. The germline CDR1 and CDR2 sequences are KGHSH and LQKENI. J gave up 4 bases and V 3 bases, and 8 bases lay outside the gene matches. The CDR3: CASSPGAGDLYEQYF. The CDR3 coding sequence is TGTGCCAGCTCACCTGGAGCGGGAGACCTGTACGAGCAGTACTTC.

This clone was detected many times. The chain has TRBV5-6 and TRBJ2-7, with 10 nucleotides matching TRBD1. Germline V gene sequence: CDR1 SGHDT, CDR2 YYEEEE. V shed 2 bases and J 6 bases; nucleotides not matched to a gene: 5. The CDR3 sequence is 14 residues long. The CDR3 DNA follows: TGTGCCAGCAGCTTTTCCGGGACAGGGGTCGAGCAGTACTTC. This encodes CASSFSGTGVEQYF.

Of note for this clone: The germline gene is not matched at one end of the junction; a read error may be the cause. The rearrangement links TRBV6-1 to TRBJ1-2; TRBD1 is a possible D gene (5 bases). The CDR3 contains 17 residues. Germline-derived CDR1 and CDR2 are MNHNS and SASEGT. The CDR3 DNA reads TGTGCCAGCAGTCCTCCACCGGGTCCCCAGCGGGGCTATGTCTACACCTTC. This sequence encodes CASSPPPGPQRGYVYTF.

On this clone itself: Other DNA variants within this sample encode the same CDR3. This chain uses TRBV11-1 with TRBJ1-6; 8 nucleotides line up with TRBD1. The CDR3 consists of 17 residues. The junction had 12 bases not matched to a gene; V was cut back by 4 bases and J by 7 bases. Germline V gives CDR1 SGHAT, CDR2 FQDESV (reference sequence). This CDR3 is CASSSGHGQGGNSPLHF. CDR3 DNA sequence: TGTGCCAGCAGCTCCGGACACGGACAGGGAGGAAATTCACCCCTCCACTTT.

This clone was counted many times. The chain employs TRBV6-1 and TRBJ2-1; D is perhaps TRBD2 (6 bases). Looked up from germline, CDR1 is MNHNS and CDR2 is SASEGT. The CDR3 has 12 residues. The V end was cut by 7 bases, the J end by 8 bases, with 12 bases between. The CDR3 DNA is TGTGCCAGCACTACCCCGGGGGATGAGCAGTTCTTC. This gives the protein CASTTPGDEQFF.

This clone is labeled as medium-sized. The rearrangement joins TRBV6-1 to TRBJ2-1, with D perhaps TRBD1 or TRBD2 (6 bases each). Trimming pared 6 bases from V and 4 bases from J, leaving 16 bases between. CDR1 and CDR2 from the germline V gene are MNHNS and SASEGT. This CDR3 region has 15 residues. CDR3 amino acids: CASRKGGSGYNEQFF. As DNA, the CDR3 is TGTGCCAGCAGGAAGGGGGGTAGTGGGTACAATGAGCAGTTCTTC.

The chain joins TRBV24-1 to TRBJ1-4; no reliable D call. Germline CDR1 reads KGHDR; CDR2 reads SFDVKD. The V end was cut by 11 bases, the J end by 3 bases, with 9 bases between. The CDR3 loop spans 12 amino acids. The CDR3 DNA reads TGTGCCATCGGTTCGGCTAATGAAAAACTGTTTTTT. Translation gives CAIGSANEKLFF.

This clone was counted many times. The CDR3 nucleotides read TGTGCCAGCAGCCCGGCGGGGAATTGGGGCTCTGAAGCTTTCTTT. Its protein product is CASSPAGNWGSEAFF. The chain has TRBV7-8 and TRBJ1-1, with D tentatively TRBD1 (5 bases). CDR3 length: 15 residues. CDR1 SGHVS and CDR2 FQNEAQ come from the germline V gene. V shed 5 bases and J shed 6 bases, with 19 bases lying between them. The whole variable domain, remainder taken from reference TRBV7-8 and TRBJ1-1, is GAGVSQSPRYKVAKRGQDVALRCDPISGHVSLFWYQQALGQGPEFLTYFQNEAQLDKSGLPSDRFFAERPEGSVSTLKIQRTQQEDSAVYLCASSPAGNWGSEAFFGQGTRLTVV.